Below are 15 T cell receptor beta chains sequenced from a single sample in a study of T cell repertoires in aging, cancer and after chemotherapy. The template was genomic DNA from peripheral blood, not RNA. Multiplex touch-down PCR with TRB-A/B primers amplified rearranged V-D-J TRB sequences. Each CDR3 protein is one row after TCRdb ran MiXCR on the multiplex PCR reads. The table lists several thousand distinct CDR3 sequences, roughly 29% of them singletons. Sequenced sample: blood. Receptors originate from a human donor with a blood cancer. The donor label of this sample is uncertain.

This clonotype was counted only a few times. The chain recombines TRBV18 with TRBJ1-6; unclear D gene. CDR1 and CDR2 (germline): KGHSH, LQKENI. This CDR3 spans 13 amino acids. The ends were cut back, 8 bases at V and 3 bases at J, with 8 bases in the middle. CDR3 loop: CASLIGYNSPLHF. CDR3 nucleotides: TGTGCCAGCCTAATAGGCTATAATTCACCCCTCCACTTT.

In its sample, this clonotype was seen a few times. The gene calls are TRBV27 and TRBJ1-2; 10 nucleotides line up with TRBD1. CDR1 and CDR2 from the germline V gene are MNHEY and SMNVEV (reference sequence). The CDR3 has 17 residues. After removal of 3 bases from V and 3 bases from J, the junction contained 10 bases not matched to a gene. The CDR3 spells CASSFSGTGVRDYGYTF. The CDR3 DNA follows: TGTGCCAGCAGTTTCTCCGGGACAGGGGTACGTGACTATGGCTACACCTTC.

The V gene is TRBV6-6, the J gene TRBJ2-7, with 11 bases matching TRBD2. J lost 1 base, V lost 0 bases, and 5 bases had no gene match. Germline V lookup: CDR1 MNHNY, CDR2 SVGAGI (reference sequence). This CDR3 is built from 17 residues. CDR3 DNA sequence: TGTGCCAGCAGTTACTCAGTAGGACTAGCGGGTTCCTACGAGCAGTACTTC. Amino acids: CASSYSVGLAGSYEQYF.

In its sample, this clonotype ranks as medium-sized. The CDR3 reads CASSLLRVAGELFF. The CDR3, as DNA: TGTGCCAGCAGTTTACTCAGGGTGGCCGGGGAGCTGTTTTTT. V is TRBV12-3 or TRBV12-4 and J is TRBJ2-2; D is perhaps TRBD1 (5 bases). V lost 2 bases to trimming and J lost 6 bases, with 10 bases between them. The CDR3 consists of 14 residues.

The V gene is TRBV7-2, the J gene TRBJ2-3; TRBD2 agrees at 7 bases. CDR1 and CDR2 (germline): SGHTA, FQGNSA. The trim removed 1 base at V and 2 bases at J, leaving 6 bases unmatched. This CDR3 has 16 amino acids. The CDR3 protein is CASSLGSSGPTDTQYF. Written as DNA, the CDR3 is TGTGCCAGCAGCTTAGGGAGTAGCGGGCCCACAGATACGCAGTATTTT.

The sample holds a few counts of this clonotype. This rearrangement joins TRBV27 to TRBJ2-6; D call uncertain. Germline lookup yields CDR1 MNHEY and CDR2 SMNVEV (reference sequence). Trimming removed 11 bases from V and 3 bases from J, with 14 bases in between. This CDR3 region has 14 residues. CDR3 nucleotide sequence: TGTGCCTCCCTCCGGGTGGGTGGGGCCAACGTCCTGACTTTC. Amino acids: CASLRVGGANVLTF.

On this clonotype: The junction shows a germline mismatch at one end, possibly a read error. The rearrangement joins TRBV23-1 to TRBJ1-2, with 8 bases that match TRBD1. TRBV23-1 is an ORF, and what it does is uncertain. This CDR3 is built from 13 residues. The CDR3 region is CASSPAGGGGYTF. The DNA for the CDR3 is TGCGCAAGCAGTCCCGCAGGGGGCGGTGGCTACACCTTC.

The count of this clonotype is one. The chain links TRBV28 to TRBJ1-4, with D perhaps TRBD1 (5 bases). V shed 3 bases and J shed 8 bases, with 7 bases lying between them. CDR3 length equals 12 residues. Germline CDR1 and CDR2: MDHEN and SYDVKM. The CDR3 spells CASSLRGEKLFF. DNA for the CDR3: TGTGCCAGCAGTTTGAGGGGCGAAAAACTGTTTTTT.

The chain couples TRBV6-6 to TRBJ2-7; D possibly corresponds to TRBD1 (5 bases). The V gene's germline CDR1 is MNHNY and CDR2 SVGAGI (reference sequence). CDR3 length: 15 residues. The V and J ends lost 2 bases and 4 bases respectively, with 15 bases between them. CDR3: CASSYGQGPTYEQYF. In DNA form, the CDR3 reads TGTGCCAGCAGTTACGGGCAGGGCCCCACATACGAGCAGTACTTC.

The rearrangement links TRBV19 to TRBJ1-6; 8 bases align to TRBD1. The V gene's germline CDR1 is LNHDA and CDR2 SQIVND (reference sequence). The CDR3 has 15 residues. Trimming cost V 1 base and J 9 bases; bases outside gene matches: 5. CDR3 sequence reads: CASSIGTGNISPLHF. CDR3 nucleotides: TGTGCCAGTAGTATAGGGACAGGGAATATTTCACCCCTCCACTTT.

This clonotype is judged medium-sized. The V call is TRBV11-3, the J call TRBJ2-3, with D possibly matching TRBD1 (5 bases). Trimming removed 3 bases at V and 2 bases at J, with 9 bases between. CDR1 is SGHNT and CDR2 is YENEEA in the germline V gene. The CDR3 contains 14 residues. CDR3 sequence (DNA): TGTGCCAGCAGCTTGGGGCAGTCCACAGATACGCAGTATTTT. This translates into CASSLGQSTDTQYF.

This clonotype occurred a few times. The chain employs TRBV6-5 and TRBJ2-7, with D tentatively TRBD1 or TRBD2 (5 bases each). With 0 bases removed from V and 1 base from J, the gap between germline ends came to 10 bases. Germline V lookup: CDR1 MNHEY, CDR2 SVGAGI. The CDR3 totals 15 residues. The CDR3 DNA sequence: TGTGCCAGCAGTTACTCGAACTGGGGGTCCTACGAGCAGTACTTC. Protein sequence: CASSYSNWGSYEQYF.

This chain joins TRBV27 and TRBJ1-2, with TRBD1 identical over 7 bases. CDR1 MNHEY and CDR2 SMNVEV come from the germline V gene (reference sequence). The V and J ends lost 5 bases and 5 bases, in that order; junction bases with no gene match: 5. The CDR3 sequence is 13 residues long. CDR3 nucleotides: TGTGCCAGCAGTCGACAGGGAGATTATGGCTACACCTTC. This sequence encodes CASSRQGDYGYTF.

The V and J genes are TRBV27 and TRBJ2-3, with TRBD2 matching over 7 bases. J lost 5 bases, V lost 5 bases, and 7 bases had no gene match. The CDR3 covers 14 residues. Looked up from germline, CDR1 is MNHEY and CDR2 is SMNVEV (reference sequence). The CDR3 bases are TGTGCCAGCAGTCTGGCGGGAGCGCAAGATACGCAGTATTTT. This translates into CASSLAGAQDTQYF.

This chain uses TRBV7-9 with TRBJ2-5, with 9 bases fitting TRBD1. The CDR3 has 17 residues. Germline lookup yields CDR1 SEHNR and CDR2 FQNEAQ (reference sequence). V lost 3 bases and J lost 1; bases outside the gene matches: 9. The CDR3 nucleotides are TGTGCCAGCAGCTTGGAGGGACAGGGTAATTCCCAAGAGACCCAGTACTTC. Amino acids: CASSLEGQGNSQETQYF. Full variable domain (outside the CDR3, taken from reference TRBV7-9 and TRBJ2-5): DTGVSQNPRHKITKRGQNVTFRCDPISEHNRLYWYRQTLGQGPEFLTYFQNEAQLEKSRLLSDRFSAERPKGSFSTLEIQRTEQGDSAMYLCASSLEGQGNSQETQYFGPGTRLLVL.